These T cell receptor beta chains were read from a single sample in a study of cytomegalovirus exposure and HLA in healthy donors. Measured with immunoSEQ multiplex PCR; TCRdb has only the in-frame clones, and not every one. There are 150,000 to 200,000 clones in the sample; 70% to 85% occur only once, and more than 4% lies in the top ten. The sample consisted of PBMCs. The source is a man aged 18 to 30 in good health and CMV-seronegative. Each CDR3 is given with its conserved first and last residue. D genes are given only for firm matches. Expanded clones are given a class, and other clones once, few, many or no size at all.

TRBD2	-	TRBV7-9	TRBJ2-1	CASSPREGWAYNEQFF	TGTGCCAGCAGCCCTAGGGAGGGGTGGGCCTACAATGAGCAGTTCTTC
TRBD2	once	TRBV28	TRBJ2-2	CASSRRLAGDPGELFF	TGTGCCAGCAGCCGACGACTAGCGGGAGACCCCGGGGAGCTGTTTTTT
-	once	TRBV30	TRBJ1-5	CAWSVQASQPQHF	TGTGCCTGGAGTGTACAAGCGAGTCAGCCCCAGCATTTT
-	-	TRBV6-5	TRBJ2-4	CASRRAGGIQYF	TGTGCCAGCAGACGCGCAGGTGGCATTCAGTACTTC
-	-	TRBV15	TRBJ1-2	CATSRDKAGILYGYTF	TGTGCCACCAGCAGAGATAAGGCAGGGATCCTGTATGGCTACACCTTC
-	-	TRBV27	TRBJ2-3	CASSFVTSTDTQYF	TGTGCCAGCAGTTTTGTGACTAGCACAGATACGCAGTATTTT
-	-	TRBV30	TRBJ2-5	CAWSVLVSGNQETQYF	TGTGCCTGGAGTGTACTTGTTTCAGGAAATCAAGAGACCCAGTACTTC
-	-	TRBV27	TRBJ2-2	CASRNRGGLFSTGELFF	TGTGCCAGCAGGAACAGGGGTGGACTATTCTCCACCGGGGAGCTGTTTTTT
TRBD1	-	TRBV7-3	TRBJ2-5	CASSPTGQETQYF	TGTGCCAGCAGCCCGACAGGGCAAGAGACCCAGTACTTC
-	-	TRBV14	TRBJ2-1	CASSQSLFGNEQFF	TGTGCCAGCAGCCAGAGTCTCTTCGGCAATGAGCAGTTCTTC
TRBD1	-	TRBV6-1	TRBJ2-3	CASRRQGITDTQYF	TGTGCCAGCCGAAGACAGGGAATCACAGATACGCAGTATTTT
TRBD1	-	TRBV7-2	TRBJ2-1	CASRHQGEPIHEQFF	TGTGCCAGCAGACATCAGGGGGAGCCGATCCATGAGCAGTTCTTC
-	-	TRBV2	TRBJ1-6	CARRQINSPLHF	TGTGCCAGGAGACAGATAAATTCACCCCTCCACTTT
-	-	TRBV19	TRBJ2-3	CASSIGGTDTQYF	TGTGCCAGTAGTATTGGCGGGACAGATACGCAGTATTTT
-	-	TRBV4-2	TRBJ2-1	CASSQTGSRSYNEQFF	TGTGCCAGCAGCCAAACCGGGAGTCGGTCCTACAATGAGCAGTTCTTC
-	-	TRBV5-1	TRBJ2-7	CASSLTSSEQYF	TGCGCCAGCAGCTTAACTAGCTCCGAGCAGTACTTC
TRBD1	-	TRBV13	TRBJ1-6	CASSLGTGTGVSNSPLHF	TGTGCCAGCAGCTTAGGCACCGGGACAGGGGTCTCTAATTCACCCCTCCACTTT
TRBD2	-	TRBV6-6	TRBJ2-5	CASRGGTSAYSAQYF	TGTGCCAGTCGGGGGGGGACTAGCGCCTATTCGGCCCAGTACTTC
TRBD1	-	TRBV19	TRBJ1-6	CATKLTGAYNSPLHF	TGTGCCACCAAATTAACAGGGGCTTATAATTCACCCCTCCACTTT
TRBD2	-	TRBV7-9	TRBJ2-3	CASSLASAGAGDTQYF	TGTGCCAGCAGCTTAGCATCAGCGGGAGCGGGAGATACGCAGTATTTT
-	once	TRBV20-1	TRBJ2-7	CSASVAYEQYF	TGCAGTGCTAGCGTAGCCTACGAGCAGTACTTC
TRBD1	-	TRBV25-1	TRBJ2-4	CASSADREGAKNIQYF	TGTGCCAGCAGTGCGGACAGGGAAGGGGCCAAAAACATTCAGTACTTC
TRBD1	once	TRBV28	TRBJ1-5	CASRPGTGKHQPQHF	TGTGCCAGCAGACCCGGGACAGGGAAGCATCAGCCCCAGCATTTT
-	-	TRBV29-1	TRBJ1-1	CSVDSRGLSTEAFF	TGCAGCGTTGACTCACGGGGACTAAGCACTGAAGCTTTCTTT
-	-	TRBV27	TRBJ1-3	CASSSRSSGNTIYF	TGTGCCAGCAGCTCACGTAGCTCTGGAAACACCATATATTTT
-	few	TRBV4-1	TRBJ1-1	CASSQEGWQKRGTEAFF	TGCGCCAGCAGCCAAGAAGGTTGGCAAAAAAGGGGCACTGAAGCTTTCTTT
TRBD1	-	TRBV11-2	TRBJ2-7	CASSPFPGGEQYF	TGTGCCAGCAGCCCCTTTCCAGGGGGCGAGCAGTACTTC
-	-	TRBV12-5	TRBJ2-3	CASGLVVSSLAAPSTDTQYF	TGTGCTAGTGGTTTGGTAGTCTCCTCGTTGGCGGCGCCAAGCACAGATACGCAGTATTTT